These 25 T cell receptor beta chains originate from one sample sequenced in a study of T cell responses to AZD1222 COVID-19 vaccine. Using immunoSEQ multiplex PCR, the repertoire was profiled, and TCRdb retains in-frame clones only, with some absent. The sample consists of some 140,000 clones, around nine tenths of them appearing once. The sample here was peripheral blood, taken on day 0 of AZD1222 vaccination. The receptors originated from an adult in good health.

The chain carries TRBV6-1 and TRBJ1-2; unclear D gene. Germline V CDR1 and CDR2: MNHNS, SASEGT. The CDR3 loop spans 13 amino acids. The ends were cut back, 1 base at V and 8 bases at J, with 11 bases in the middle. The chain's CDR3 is CASSEGISGGYTF. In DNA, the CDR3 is TGTGCCAGCAGTGAAGGCATCAGCGGAGGCTACACCTTC.

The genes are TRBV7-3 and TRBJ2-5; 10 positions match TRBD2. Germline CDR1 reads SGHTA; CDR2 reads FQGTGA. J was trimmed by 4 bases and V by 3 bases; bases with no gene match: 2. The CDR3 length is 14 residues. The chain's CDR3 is CASSLTSGSETQYF. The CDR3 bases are TGTGCCAGCAGCTTGACTAGCGGGTCAGAGACCCAGTACTTC.

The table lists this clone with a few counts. The CDR3 DNA follows: TGTGCCAGCAGCCCCCCCGGGACAGGTCAGCCCCAGCATTTT. Its translation is CASSPPGTGQPQHF. The V call is TRBV21-1, the J call TRBJ1-5; TRBD1, as called in the table, went unchecked against the DNA. TRBV21-1 is labeled a pseudogene. The CDR3 is 14 residues long.

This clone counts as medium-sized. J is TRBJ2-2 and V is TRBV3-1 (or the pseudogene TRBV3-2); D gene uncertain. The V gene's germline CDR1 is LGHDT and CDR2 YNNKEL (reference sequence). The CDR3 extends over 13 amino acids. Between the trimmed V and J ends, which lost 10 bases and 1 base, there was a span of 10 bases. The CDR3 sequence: CATTIRNTGELFF. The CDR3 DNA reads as TGTGCCACCACGATCAGGAACACCGGGGAGCTGTTTTTT.

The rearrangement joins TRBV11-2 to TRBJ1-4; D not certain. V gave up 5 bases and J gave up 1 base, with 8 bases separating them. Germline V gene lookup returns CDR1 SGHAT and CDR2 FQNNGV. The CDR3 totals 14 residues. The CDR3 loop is CASSERLTNEKLFF. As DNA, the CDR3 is TGTGCCAGCAGCGAGCGTTTAACTAATGAAAAACTGTTTTTT. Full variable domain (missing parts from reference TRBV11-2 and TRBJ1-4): EAGVAQSPRYKIIEKRQSVAFWCNPISGHATLYWYQQILGQGPKLLIQFQNNGVVDDSQLPKDRFSAERLKGVDSTLKIQPAKLEDSAVYLCASSERLTNEKLFFGSGTQLSVL.

CDR3 in amino acids: CASRPGTGTDTQYF. Written as DNA, the CDR3 is TGTGCCAGCCGTCCCGGGACAGGGACAGATACGCAGTATTTT. The gene calls are TRBV11-2 and TRBJ2-3; TRBD1 matches 9 bases. Germline CDR1 SGHAT, CDR2 FQNNGV. V lost 8 bases to trimming and J lost 3 bases; unmatched junction nucleotides: 6. This CDR3 has 14 residues.

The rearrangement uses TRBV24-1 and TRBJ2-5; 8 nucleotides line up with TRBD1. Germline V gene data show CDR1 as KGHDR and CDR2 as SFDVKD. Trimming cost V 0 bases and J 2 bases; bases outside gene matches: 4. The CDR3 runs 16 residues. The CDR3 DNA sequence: TGTGCCACCAGTGATTTGGAGCACAGGGGGCAAGAGACCCAGTACTTC. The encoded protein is CATSDLEHRGQETQYF.

CDR3 in amino acids: CASSQGQGAWSTEAFF. The CDR3, as DNA: TGCGCCAGCAGCCAGGGACAGGGGGCTTGGTCGACTGAAGCTTTCTTT. The chain couples TRBV5-1 to TRBJ1-1, with 12 bases that match TRBD1. With V trimmed by 4 bases and J by 5 bases, 9 bases remained unmatched. Germline assignment: CDR1 SGHRS and CDR2 YFSETQ. CDR3 size: 16 residues. The entire variable domain, with the rest obtained from reference TRBV5-1 and TRBJ1-1, is as follows: KAGVTQTPRYLIKTRGQQVTLSCSPISGHRSVSWYQQTPGQGLQFLFEYFSETQRNKGNFPGRFSGRQFSNSRSEMNVSTLELGDSALYLCASSQGQGAWSTEAFFGQGTRLTVV.

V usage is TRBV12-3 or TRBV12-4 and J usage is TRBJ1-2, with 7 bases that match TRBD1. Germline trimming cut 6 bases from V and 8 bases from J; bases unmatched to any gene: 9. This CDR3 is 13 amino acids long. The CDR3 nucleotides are TGTGCCAGCAGCCAGACAGGGCCGGGAGGCTACACCTTC. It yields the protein CASSQTGPGGYTF.

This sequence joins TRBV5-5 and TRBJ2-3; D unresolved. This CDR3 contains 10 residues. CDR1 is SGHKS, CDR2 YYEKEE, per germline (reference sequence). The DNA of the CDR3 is TGTGCGGTTGGGGCAGATACGCAGTATTTT. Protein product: CAVGADTQYF.

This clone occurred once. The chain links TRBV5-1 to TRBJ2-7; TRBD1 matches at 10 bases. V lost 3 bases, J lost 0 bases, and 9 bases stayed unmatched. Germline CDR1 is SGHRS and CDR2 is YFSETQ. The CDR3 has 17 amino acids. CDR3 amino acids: CASSWTGGIRSSYEQYF. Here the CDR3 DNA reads TGCGCCAGCAGCTGGACAGGGGGAATACGAAGCTCCTACGAGCAGTACTTC.

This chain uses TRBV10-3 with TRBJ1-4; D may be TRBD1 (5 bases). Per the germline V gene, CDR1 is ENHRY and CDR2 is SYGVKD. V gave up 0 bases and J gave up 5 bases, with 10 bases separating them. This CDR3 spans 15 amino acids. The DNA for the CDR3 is TGTGCCATCAGTGAGTCGAGGGGACCAAATGAAAAACTGTTTTTT. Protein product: CAISESRGPNEKLFF.

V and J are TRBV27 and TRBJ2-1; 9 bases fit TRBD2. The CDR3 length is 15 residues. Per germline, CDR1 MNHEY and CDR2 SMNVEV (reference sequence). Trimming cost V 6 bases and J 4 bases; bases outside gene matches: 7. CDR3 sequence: CASSQKREVYNEQFF. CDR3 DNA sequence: TGTGCCAGCAGCCAAAAGCGGGAGGTTTACAATGAGCAGTTCTTC.

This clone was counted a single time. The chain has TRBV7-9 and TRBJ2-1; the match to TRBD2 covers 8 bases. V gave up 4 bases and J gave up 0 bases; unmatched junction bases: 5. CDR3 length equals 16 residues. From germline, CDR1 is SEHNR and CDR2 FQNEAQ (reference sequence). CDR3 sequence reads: CASSSPGLVSYNEQFF. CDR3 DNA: TGTGCCAGCAGCTCACCGGGACTAGTCTCCTACAATGAGCAGTTCTTC. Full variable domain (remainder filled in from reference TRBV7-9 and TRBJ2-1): DTGVSQNPRHKITKRGQNVTFRCDPISEHNRLYWYRQTLGQGPEFLTYFQNEAQLEKSRLLSDRFSAERPKGSFSTLEIQRTEQGDSAMYLCASSSPGLVSYNEQFFGPGTRLTVL.

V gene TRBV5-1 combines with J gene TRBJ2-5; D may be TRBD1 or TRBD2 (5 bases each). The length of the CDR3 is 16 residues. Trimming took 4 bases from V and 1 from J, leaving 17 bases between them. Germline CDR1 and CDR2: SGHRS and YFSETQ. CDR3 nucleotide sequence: TGCGCCAGCAGCCGTAGTGGGACCCACCGCCAAGAGACCCAGTACTTC. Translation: CASSRSGTHRQETQYF.

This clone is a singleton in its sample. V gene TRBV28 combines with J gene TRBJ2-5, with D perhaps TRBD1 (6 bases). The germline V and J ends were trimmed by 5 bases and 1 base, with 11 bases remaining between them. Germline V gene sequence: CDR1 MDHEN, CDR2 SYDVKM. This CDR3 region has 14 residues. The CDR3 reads CASSRGHFQETQYF. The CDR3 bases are TGTGCCAGCAGTAGGGGACACTTCCAAGAGACCCAGTACTTC.

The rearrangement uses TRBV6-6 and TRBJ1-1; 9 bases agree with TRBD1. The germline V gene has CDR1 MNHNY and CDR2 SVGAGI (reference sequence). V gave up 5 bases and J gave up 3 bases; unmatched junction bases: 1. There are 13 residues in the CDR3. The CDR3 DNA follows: TGTGCCAGCAGTAACAGGGGGCACACTGAAGCTTTCTTT. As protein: CASSNRGHTEAFF.

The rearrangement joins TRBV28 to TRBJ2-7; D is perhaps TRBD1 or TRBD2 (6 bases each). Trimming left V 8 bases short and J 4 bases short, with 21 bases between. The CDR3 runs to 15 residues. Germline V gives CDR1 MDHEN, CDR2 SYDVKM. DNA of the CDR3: TGTGCCAGCTCCCCGAGGGGGGAGATCGCGTACGAGCAGTACTTC. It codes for CASSPRGEIAYEQYF.

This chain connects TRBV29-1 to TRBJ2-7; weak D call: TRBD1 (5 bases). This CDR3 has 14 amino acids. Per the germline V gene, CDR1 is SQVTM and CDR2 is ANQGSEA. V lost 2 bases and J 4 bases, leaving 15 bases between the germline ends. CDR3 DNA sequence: TGCAGCGTTGAAAAGGGGCAGGGTAGGTACGAGCAGTACTTC. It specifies CSVEKGQGRYEQYF.

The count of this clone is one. Written as DNA, the CDR3 is TGCAGCGTTGGGGGAACTCTGAACACTGAAGCTTTCTTT. It specifies CSVGGTLNTEAFF. The rearrangement uses TRBV29-1 and TRBJ1-1; no reliable D call. The CDR3 totals 13 residues. The germline V gene has CDR1 SQVTM and CDR2 ANQGSEA. The V and J ends lost 4 bases and 0 bases respectively, with 9 bases between them.

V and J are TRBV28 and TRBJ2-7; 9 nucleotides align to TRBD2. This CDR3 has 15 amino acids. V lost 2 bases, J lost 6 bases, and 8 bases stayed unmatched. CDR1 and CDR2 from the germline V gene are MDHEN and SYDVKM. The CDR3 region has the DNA TGTGCCAGCAGTTTAACCCCGGGACTAGCACCCGAGCAGTACTTC. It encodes CASSLTPGLAPEQYF.

The CDR3 spells CAWAPGRGNYGYTF. The CDR3 region has the DNA TGTGCCTGGGCACCCGGACGGGGAAACTATGGCTACACCTTC. The chain carries TRBV30 and TRBJ1-2; D is unresolved. The CDR3 length is 14 residues. Germline V gene lookup returns CDR1 GTSNPN and CDR2 SVGIG (reference sequence). V was trimmed by 5 bases and J by 2 bases, leaving 15 bases between them.

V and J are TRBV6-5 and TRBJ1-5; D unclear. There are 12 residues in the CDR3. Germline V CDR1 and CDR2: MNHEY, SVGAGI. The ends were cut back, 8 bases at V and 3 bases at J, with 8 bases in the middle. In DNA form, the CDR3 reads TGTGCCAGCGCAGGTTACAATCAGCCCCAGCATTTT. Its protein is CASAGYNQPQHF.

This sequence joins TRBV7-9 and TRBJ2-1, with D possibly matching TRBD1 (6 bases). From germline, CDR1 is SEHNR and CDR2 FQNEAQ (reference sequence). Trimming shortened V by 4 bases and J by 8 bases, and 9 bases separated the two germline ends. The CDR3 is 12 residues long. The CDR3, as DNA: TGTGCCAGCAGCTCAGACAGGCATGAGCAGTTCTTC. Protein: CASSSDRHEQFF.

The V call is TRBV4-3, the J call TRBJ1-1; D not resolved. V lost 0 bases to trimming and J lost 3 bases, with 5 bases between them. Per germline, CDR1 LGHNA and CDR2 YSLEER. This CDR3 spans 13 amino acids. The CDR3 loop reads CASSQDTHTEAFF. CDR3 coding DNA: TGCGCCAGCAGCCAAGACACTCACACTGAAGCTTTCTTT.